The clone carrying this TCR beta chain was detected ten times or more. Its matching antigen is unknown. Trimming removed 3 bases from V and 2 bases from J; junction bases left unmatched: 4. Germline assignment: CDR1 SGDLS and CDR2 YYNGEE. CDR3 length: 15 amino acids. This specimen belongs to a study of T cells after yellow fever vaccination. On the study more broadly: SMART-Seq v4 Ultra Low Input handled preparation of low-cell-number fractions. Study results and caveats: The secondary response was weaker but peaked faster, day 5 versus 15.

TCRdb redid the calling of the 5' RACE reads with MiXCR, one entry per CDR3 protein. The sample has over 100,000 distinct CDR3 sequences; more than 7.5% are singletons. The chain is built from TRBV9 and TRBJ2-7, with 11 nucleotides matching TRBD2. The receptor's source is a young man who received the YFV17D yellow fever vaccine. The material was CD8+ T cells sorted from PBMCs, obtained 45 days after the yellow fever booster vaccination. The DNA for the CDR3 is TGTGCCAGCAGCGGAGGGACTAGCGGTACCTACGAGCAGTACTTC. Translation: CASSGGTSGTYEQYF.